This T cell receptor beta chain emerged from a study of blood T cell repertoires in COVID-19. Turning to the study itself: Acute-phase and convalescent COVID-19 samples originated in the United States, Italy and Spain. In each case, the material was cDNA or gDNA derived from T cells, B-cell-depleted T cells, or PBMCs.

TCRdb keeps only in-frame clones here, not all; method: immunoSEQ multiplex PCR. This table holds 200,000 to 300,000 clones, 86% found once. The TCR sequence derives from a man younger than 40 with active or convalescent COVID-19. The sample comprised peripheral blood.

CDR3 sequence: CASSLDRGRGEKLFF. DNA for the CDR3: TGTGCCAGCAGCTTAGATCGTGGCAGGGGGGAAAAACTGTTTTTT. This chain joins TRBV13 and TRBJ1-4; 7 bases agree with TRBD1. This CDR3 contains 15 residues. Germline CDR1 reads PRHDT; CDR2 reads FYEKMQ (reference sequence). V lost 1 base to trimming and J lost 8 bases; unmatched junction nucleotides: 7.